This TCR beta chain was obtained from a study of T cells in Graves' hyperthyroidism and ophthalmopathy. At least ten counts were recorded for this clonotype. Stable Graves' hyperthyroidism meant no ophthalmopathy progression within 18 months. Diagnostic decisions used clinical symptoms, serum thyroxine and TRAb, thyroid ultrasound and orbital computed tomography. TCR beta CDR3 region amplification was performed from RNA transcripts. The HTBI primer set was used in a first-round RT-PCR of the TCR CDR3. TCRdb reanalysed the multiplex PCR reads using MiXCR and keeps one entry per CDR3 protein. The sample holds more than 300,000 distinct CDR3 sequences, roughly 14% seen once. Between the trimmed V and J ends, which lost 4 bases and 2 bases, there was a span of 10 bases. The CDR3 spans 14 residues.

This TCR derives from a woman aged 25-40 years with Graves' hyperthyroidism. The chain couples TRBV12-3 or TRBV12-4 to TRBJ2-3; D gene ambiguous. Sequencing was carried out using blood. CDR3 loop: CASSSRPNTDTQYF. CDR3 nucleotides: TGTGCCAGCAGTTCCCGGCCCAACACAGATACGCAGTATTTT.